Shown below are 24 T cell receptor beta chains from a single sample sequenced in a study of T cell changes during pregnancy in multiple sclerosis. Clones were read by immunoSEQ multiplex PCR, and TCRdb kept only the in-frame ones, dropping some. The sample carries roughly 59,000 clones, more than 75% recorded once. This sample comprised peripheral blood, obtained in the third trimester of pregnancy. These TCRs come from a female donor in good health, enrolled as a control in a pregnancy study.

CDR3 in DNA: TGCGCCAGCAGCCCGGGTGTGAACACTGAAGCTTTCTTT. It specifies CASSPGVNTEAFF. The rearrangement joins TRBV4-3 to TRBJ1-1; no clear D gene. The CDR3 consists of 13 residues. Germline V gene sequence: CDR1 LGHNA, CDR2 YSLEER. The V end was cut by 4 bases, the J end by 0 bases, with 6 bases between.

This clone was counted only a few times. Other DNA sequences in this specimen translate into the identical CDR3. The chain combines TRBV18 with TRBJ2-7, with a weak D call TRBD1 (5 bases). Germline CDR1 and CDR2: KGHSH and LQKENI. The CDR3 has 13 residues. With 2 bases removed from V and 7 bases from J, the gap between germline ends came to 12 bases. DNA of the CDR3: TGTGCCAGCTCACCAAACACAGGTAGAGAGCAGTACTTC. The encoded protein is CASSPNTGREQYF.

The chain has TRBV10-1 and TRBJ1-5; 9 bases fit TRBD1. The CDR3 is 15 amino acids. Trimming removed 10 bases from V and 5 bases from J; junction bases left unmatched: 12. Germline CDR1 and CDR2: WNHNN and SYGVQD (reference sequence). DNA for the CDR3: TGCGCCACCAAATTCCGGGACAGGGTCTATCAGCCCCAGCATTTT. Translation: CATKFRDRVYQPQHF.

For the CDR3, the DNA is TGTGCCAGCAGCGACGGCCGGGACACCTACAATGAGCAGTTCTTC. The encoded protein is CASSDGRDTYNEQFF. V is TRBV11-3 and J is TRBJ2-1, with D possibly being TRBD1 (6 bases). The ends were cut back, 5 bases at V and 2 bases at J, with 13 bases in the middle. CDR1 SGHNT and CDR2 YENEEA come from the germline V gene. The CDR3 totals 15 residues.

This clone was seen many times. This rearrangement joins TRBV6-4 to TRBJ2-1; TRBD1 agrees at 9 bases. V lost 0 bases to trimming and J lost 4 bases; unmatched junction nucleotides: 4. CDR3 size: 16 residues. Germline CDR1 MRHNA, CDR2 SNTAGT. The CDR3 here is CASSDSDRGSYNEQFF. The CDR3 region has the DNA TGTGCCAGCAGTGACTCGGACAGGGGCAGTTACAATGAGCAGTTCTTC.

V and J are TRBV18 and TRBJ2-7; a possible D gene is TRBD2 (6 bases). From germline, CDR1 is KGHSH and CDR2 LQKENI. The length of the CDR3 is 14 residues. Trimming took off 2 bases at V and 0 bases at J, with 8 bases between the two ends. CDR3 nucleotides: TGTGCCAGCTCACCAAGGGGACTCTCCTACGAGCAGTACTTC. It translates to CASSPRGLSYEQYF. Using reference TRBV18 and TRBJ2-7 for the parts outside the CDR3, the full variable domain is NAGVMQNPRHLVRRRGQEARLRCSPMKGHSHVYWYRQLPEEGLKFMVYLQKENIIDESGMPKERFSAEFPKEGPSILRIQQVVRGDSAAYFCASSPRGLSYEQYFGPGTRLTVT.

The chain is built from TRBV7-8 and TRBJ2-1; a possible D gene is TRBD2 (5 bases). This CDR3 region has 15 residues. Trimming pared 5 bases from V and 8 bases from J, leaving 19 bases between. CDR1 SGHVS and CDR2 FQNEAQ come from the germline V gene. The CDR3 nucleotides read TGTGCCAGCAGCCGAGCCGAGGTCGGCGGGCATGAGCAGTTCTTC. Translated, it gives CASSRAEVGGHEQFF.

The V and J genes are TRBV9 and TRBJ1-1, with TRBD1 as a possible D gene (5 bases). The CDR3 is made up of 15 amino acids. Trimming left V 1 base short and J 1 base short, with 11 bases between. CDR1 SGDLS and CDR2 YYNGEE come from the germline V gene. The CDR3 DNA reads as TGTGCCAGCAGCGTATCCGGGACTGGGAACACTGAAGCTTTCTTT. Translating it yields CASSVSGTGNTEAFF.

The V gene is TRBV28, the J gene TRBJ1-1; D not resolved. The V end was cut by 5 bases, the J end by 8 bases, with 12 bases between. Per germline, CDR1 MDHEN and CDR2 SYDVKM. The CDR3 totals 12 residues. The CDR3 sequence is CASSKDTSEAFF. The CDR3, as DNA: TGTGCCAGCAGTAAAGACACTTCCGAAGCTTTCTTT.

This clone has just a few counts. The CDR3 DNA follows: TGCGCCAGCCGGGACTCCTATAATTCACCCCTCCACTTT. Its protein is CASRDSYNSPLHF. This chain joins TRBV5-1 and TRBJ1-6; D is unresolved. The CDR3 loop spans 13 amino acids. Germline CDR1 and CDR2: SGHRS and YFSETQ. Trimming stripped 7 bases from V and 0 bases from J, with 5 bases between.

The rearrangement links TRBV7-9 to TRBJ2-3, with 7 bases aligning to TRBD2. The J segment lost 2 bases and the V segment lost 1 base, leaving 3 bases of the junction unmatched. CDR1 is SEHNR, CDR2 FQNEAQ, per germline (reference sequence). This CDR3 is 15 amino acids long. CDR3 bases: TGTGCCAGCAGCTTAGGGGGGGGAAACACAGATACGCAGTATTTT. Its translation is CASSLGGGNTDTQYF.

This sequence joins TRBV6-5 and TRBJ1-1, with D tentatively TRBD1 (5 bases). The germline gives CDR1 MNHEY, CDR2 SVGAGI. This CDR3 is 15 amino acids long. Deletions cut 2 bases from V and 3 bases from J, with 13 bases between. The CDR3: CASSYGDRSYTEAFF. CDR3 bases: TGTGCCAGCAGTTACGGCGACAGAAGTTACACTGAAGCTTTCTTT.

The rearrangement joins TRBV30 to TRBJ2-1; 8 bases map to TRBD2. The length of the CDR3 is 14 residues. Germline CDR1 GTSNPN, CDR2 SVGIG (reference sequence). V trimming: 1 base; J trimming: 6 bases; junction bases outside the gene matches: 5. The CDR3 DNA reads TGTGCCTGGAGTGAAGGACTAGCCGGCAATGAGCAGTTCTTC. Its translation: CAWSEGLAGNEQFF.

As regards this clone: This sample includes further DNA sequences coding for the same CDR3. This chain uses TRBV7-3 with TRBJ1-2; 7 bases are shared with TRBD1. This CDR3 is 14 amino acids long. The V gene end was trimmed by 1 base and the J gene end by 8 bases; junction bases not matched to a gene: 7. Looked up from germline, CDR1 is SGHTA and CDR2 is FQGTGA. The CDR3 region has the DNA TGTGCCAGCAGCTTAAATCCCCAGGGGGAGGGCTACACCTTC. Amino acid sequence: CASSLNPQGEGYTF.

This chain uses TRBV7-2 with TRBJ1-5, with D perhaps TRBD1 (5 bases). This CDR3 has 16 residues. V was pared by 1 base and J by 2 bases, with 12 bases between. CDR1 is SGHTA and CDR2 is FQGNSA in the germline V gene. This CDR3 is CASSLGVGAGNQPQHF. As DNA, the CDR3 is TGTGCCAGCAGCTTAGGAGTTGGGGCGGGCAATCAGCCCCAGCATTTT.

The sample holds one count of this clone. This CDR3 is CASRPQDRHNQPQHF. The CDR3 coding sequence is TGTGCCAGCAGGCCTCAGGACAGACACAATCAGCCCCAGCATTTT. The chain joins TRBV28 to TRBJ1-5, with D tentatively TRBD1 (6 bases). Germline CDR1 MDHEN, CDR2 SYDVKM. The ends were cut back, 6 bases at V and 3 bases at J, with 15 bases in the middle. There are 15 residues in the CDR3.

This chain links TRBV7-9 with TRBJ1-1; a weak D match, TRBD1 (5 bases). The CDR3 has 14 residues. Deletions cut 4 bases from V and 1 base from J, with 10 bases between. Germline CDR1 is SEHNR and CDR2 is FQNEAQ (reference sequence). CDR3 sequence (DNA): TGTGCCAGCAGCTCACAGGATAGGAACACTGAAGCTTTCTTT. It codes for CASSSQDRNTEAFF.

The chain joins TRBV6-5 to TRBJ1-4; 12 bases map to TRBD1. The trim removed 2 bases at V and 10 bases at J, leaving 8 bases unmatched. Germline CDR1 is MNHEY and CDR2 is SVGAGI. CDR3 length: 16 residues. CDR3 nucleotides: TGTGCCAGCAGTTACGGGACAGGGGGCAGGAGAGGAAAACTGTTTTTT. Protein: CASSYGTGGRRGKLFF.

The J gene is TRBJ2-2, the V gene TRBV25-1; D is unclear. Germline V gene lookup returns CDR1 MGHDK and CDR2 SYGVNS. The ends were cut back, 1 base at V and 1 base at J, with 7 bases in the middle. The CDR3 consists of 15 residues. CDR3 protein: CASSEFAGNTGELFF. The CDR3 DNA sequence: TGTGCCAGCAGTGAATTTGCAGGGAACACCGGGGAGCTGTTTTTT. Full variable domain (outside the CDR3, taken from reference TRBV25-1 and TRBJ2-2): EADIYQTPRYLVIGTGKKITLECSQTMGHDKMYWYQQDPGMELHLIHYSYGVNSTEKGDLSSESTVSRIRTEHFPLTLESARPSHTSQYLCASSEFAGNTGELFFGEGSRLTVL.

The chain joins TRBV7-9 to TRBJ1-6; 12 nucleotides agree with TRBD1. Germline loops: CDR1 SEHNR, CDR2 FQNEAQ (reference sequence). There are 18 residues in the CDR3. J gave up 0 bases and V 4 bases, and 4 bases lay outside the gene matches. CDR3 DNA sequence: TGTGCCAGCAGCTCGGGACAGGGGGCATTCTCCTATAATTCACCCCTCCACTTT. Protein sequence: CASSSGQGAFSYNSPLHF.

The CDR3 region is CASSPSGLTDTQYF. The CDR3 region has the DNA TGTGCCAGTAGCCCGTCAGGGCTCACAGATACGCAGTATTTT. The chain links TRBV19 to TRBJ2-3; perhaps TRBD1 as D (5 bases). The CDR3 loop spans 14 amino acids. The V gene lost 6 bases and the J gene lost 2 bases, with 12 bases spanning the gap. The germline CDR1 and CDR2 sequences are LNHDA and SQIVND (reference sequence).

The genes are TRBV4-3 and TRBJ2-7, with 7 bases that match TRBD1. V gave up 5 bases and J gave up 3 bases; unmatched junction bases: 10. Germline CDR1 and CDR2: LGHNA and YSLEER. The CDR3 consists of 15 residues. CDR3 sequence reads: CASSGYRGPYYEQYF. The CDR3 DNA follows: TGCGCCAGCAGCGGATACAGGGGACCTTACTACGAGCAGTACTTC.

The CDR3: CASSRRGPTEAFF. CDR3 coding DNA: TGTGCCAGCAGCCGGAGGGGGCCTACTGAAGCTTTCTTT. The chain has TRBV5-6 and TRBJ1-1; 7 bases align to TRBD1. Germline assignment: CDR1 SGHDT and CDR2 YYEEEE. J lost 5 bases, V lost 4 bases, and 5 bases had no gene match. CDR3 length: 13 residues. Complete variable domain (other parts from reference TRBV5-6 and TRBJ1-1): DAGVTQSPTHLIKTRGQQVTLRCSPKSGHDTVSWYQQALGQGPQFIFQYYEEEERQRGNFPDRFSGHQFPNYSSELNVNALLLGDSALYLCASSRRGPTEAFFGQGTRLTVV.

The chain combines TRBV27 with TRBJ1-2; 10 nucleotides align to TRBD1. Germline values: CDR1 MNHEY, CDR2 SMNVEV (reference sequence). The CDR3 is 16 amino acids. Trimming removed 6 bases from V and 0 bases from J; junction bases left unmatched: 7. The CDR3 DNA reads TGTGCCAGCAGCACGACAGGGGGCTGGCCTAACTATGGCTACACCTTC. Translation gives CASSTTGGWPNYGYTF.